This T cell receptor (beta chain) is from a study of regulatory T cells in long-lasting Graves disease (dated by TCRdb to the early 2020s). Regarding the study in general: Persistent Graves' disease was defined as persistently positive TSH receptor autoantibodies together with antithyroid drug treatment for over 5 years. This study used TCR sequencing and RNA sequencing of peripheral blood to compare persistent Graves' disease patients against newly diagnosed Graves' disease patients. The study was registered as a clinical trial and conducted in China. A total of 35 or so samples were covered by TCR sequencing, comprising approximately 13 persistent and approximately 20 newly diagnosed Graves' disease patients. On average, persistent Graves' disease patients in the clinical cohort had been on antithyroid drugs for roughly 11 years.

Taken with the paper, the label for time point translates to: persistent/refractory GD, antithyroid drugs over 5 years with positive TRAb. RNA was extracted from PBMCs in TRIzol for both TCR sequencing and RNA sequencing. Graves' disease was diagnosed according to American Thyroid Association guidelines. The patients came from an endocrinology department in Xi'an, China. From each patient, about 8.9 milliliters of peripheral blood was collected into an EDTA anticoagulant tube. Ficoll Paque Plus density gradient separation was used to isolate PBMCs, and no additional T cell sorting was done. An Agilent 2100 Bioanalyzer and agarose gel were used to check RNA quality, while a NanoDrop 2000 measured RNA concentration. The method was multiplex PCR. This sample was sequenced with an Illumina HiSeq 4000. TCR beta libraries were built with iRepertoire HTBI primers and Arm-PCR amplification of CDR3 regions. Gel purification was performed on PCR products prior to sequencing. Processing in the source paper ran as follows. Across samples, around 62 TRBV and 15 or so TRBJ segments were identified and used for gene usage analysis of CDR3 amino acid clonotypes. COPE and FqMerger were used to merge filtered high-quality paired reads into contigs. Contigs were aligned with BLAST to IMGT TRBV, TRBD and TRBJ reference genes, and CDR3 was defined per IMGT. Highly expanded clones were defined as clonotypes with a frequency above 0.1%. Shannon entropy was used to measure repertoire diversity, and the Gini coefficient was used to measure V-J evenness. A clonotype was considered public if more than one individual shared it. In TCRdb, the public reads were trimmed at Q25 with fastp and aligned with MiXCR, with productive beta chains retained. Every entry covers one CDR3 protein and lists the most common genes and DNA from its rows. What appears here as the V and J calls and clone size reflects TCRdb's work, not the paper's. This sample lists some 470,000 distinct CDR3 sequences; around a fifth were detected once. The ten largest clonotypes hold approximately 6.4% of the sample.

This clonotype was recorded at least ten times. What antigen it recognizes has not been identified. The record has no base qualities; no much larger clone is one base away. Overall study outcomes, separate from this receptor: The small sample size was acknowledged by the authors as a limitation that may reduce accuracy. Persistent Graves' disease patients showed lower TCR Shannon entropy and fewer highly expanded clones than newly diagnosed patients, suggesting clonal expansion. Sequencing and analysis were limited to the TCR beta chain. A larger number of public clonotypes was shared among persistent patients (more than 2,500) than among newly diagnosed patients (around 970). Because the primary lesion, thyroid tissue, could not be accessed, the study looked at peripheral blood alone.

The sequences come from peripheral blood mononuclear cells (PBMCs), collected when the disease was refractory, from a patient treated with antithyroid drugs. The clonotype comes from a female donor with Graves disease.

The nucleotides are TGTGCCAGCAGTTACCAAGTCCCAGTCTCTGGGGCCAACGTCCTGACTTTC. The resulting protein is CASSYQVPVSGANVLTF. The chain is encoded by TRBV6-5 joined to TRBJ2-6; the D gene identity is not certain. From its cysteine to its phenylalanine, the CDR3 spans 17 amino acids. Just CDR3 DNA is preserved here, 51 bases in frame from base 1. At the junction V is shortened by 2 bases and J by 0 bases, with 11 bases in between. The germline V gene supplies CDR1 MNHEY and CDR2 SVGAGI.